The sequence of this T cell receptor beta chain was determined in a study of Ad26.COV2.S vaccination and SARS-CoV-2 variants. Overall study findings and caveats: The study found similar non-spike TCR breadth in vaccine and placebo recipients. Spike-specific responses of CD8+ and CD4+ T cells were reported to display substantial breadth after vaccination.

CDR3 size: 14 residues. J was trimmed by 7 bases and V by 4 bases; bases with no gene match: 7. Germline V gene sequence: CDR1 MNHNY, CDR2 SVGAGI (reference sequence). Some clones are missing from TCRdb's copy, which holds only in-frame ones; the method was immunoSEQ multiplex PCR. This sample has under 400,000 clones; roughly 84% occur once, and the top ten carry 3.4%. Noted treatment: around 19 received Ad26.COV2.S at low or high dose, single or two shots; about 5 received placebo; per-sample allocation not given. Sample collection was performed on day 63 after the first vaccine or placebo injection. Boston provided a donor who was an adult aged 18-55 years. About this clone: The antigen remains undetermined.

This chain uses TRBV6-6 with TRBJ1-5; 7 bases fit TRBD1. This material consisted of peripheral blood, taken in a trial of Ad26.COV2.S vaccine versus placebo. The TCR was taken from a person between 18 and 60 years old who received the Ad26.COV2.S COVID-19 vaccine or a placebo. CDR3 sequence reads: CASSSPGGGQPQHF. The CDR3 nucleotides read TGTGCCAGCAGTTCTCCAGGGGGAGGGCAGCCCCAGCATTTT.